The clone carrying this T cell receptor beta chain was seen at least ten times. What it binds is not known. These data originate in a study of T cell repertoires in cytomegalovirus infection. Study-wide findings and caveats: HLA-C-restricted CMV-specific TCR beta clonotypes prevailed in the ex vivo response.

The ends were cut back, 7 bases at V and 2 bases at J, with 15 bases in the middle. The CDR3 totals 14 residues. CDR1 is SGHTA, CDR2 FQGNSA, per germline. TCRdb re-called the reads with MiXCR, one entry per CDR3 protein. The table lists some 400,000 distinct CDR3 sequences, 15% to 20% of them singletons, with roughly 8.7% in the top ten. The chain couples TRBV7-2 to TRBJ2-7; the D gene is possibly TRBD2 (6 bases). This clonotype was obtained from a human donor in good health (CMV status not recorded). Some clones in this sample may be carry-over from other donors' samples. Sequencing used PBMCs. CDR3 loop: CASTGAGIPYEQYF. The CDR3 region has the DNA TGTGCCAGCACTGGGGCGGGGATTCCCTACGAGCAGTACTTC.